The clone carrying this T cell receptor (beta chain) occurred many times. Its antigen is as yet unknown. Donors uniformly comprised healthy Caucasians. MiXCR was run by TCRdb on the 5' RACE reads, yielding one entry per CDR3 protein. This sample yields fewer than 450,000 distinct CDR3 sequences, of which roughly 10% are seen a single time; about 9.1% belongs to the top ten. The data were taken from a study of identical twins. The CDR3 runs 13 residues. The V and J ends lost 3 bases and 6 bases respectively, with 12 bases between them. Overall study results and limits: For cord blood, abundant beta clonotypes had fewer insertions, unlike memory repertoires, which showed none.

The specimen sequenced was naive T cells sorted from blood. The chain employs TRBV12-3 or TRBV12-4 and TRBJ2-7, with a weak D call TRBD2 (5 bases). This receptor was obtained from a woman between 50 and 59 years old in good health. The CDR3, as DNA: TGTGCCAGCAGTTTTAGGGCCCGGGGCGAGCAGTACTTC. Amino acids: CASSFRARGEQYF.